This T cell receptor beta chain was sequenced for a study of T cells in Graves' hyperthyroidism and ophthalmopathy. Amplification targeted TCR beta CDR3 regions from RNA transcripts. The TCR CDR3 first-round RT-PCR relied on the HTBI primer set. TCRdb fed the multiplex PCR reads into MiXCR, producing one record per CDR3 protein. The table has 700,000 to 950,000 distinct CDR3 sequences, about 35% seen once. Germline V CDR1 and CDR2: MNHEY, SVGAGI. After removal of 0 bases from V and 7 bases from J, the junction contained 3 bases not matched to a gene. This CDR3 contains 14 residues. This clonotype occurred many times.

Material: blood. This chain uses TRBV6-5 with TRBJ1-2; TRBD1 matches 9 bases. The TCR originated in a woman aged 40-49 years with Graves' hyperthyroidism. The CDR3 DNA sequence: TGTGCCAGCAGTTACTCACAGGGGGCTCGTGGCTACACCTTC. Translating it yields CASSYSQGARGYTF.